This entry concerns a single T cell receptor (beta chain). The data derive from a study of technical replicates of blood from a handful of donors. Libraries were prepared by immunoSEQ multiplex PCR; TCRdb keeps only in-frame clonotypes and omits some of them. Of more than 65,000 clones in the sample, roughly 96% were seen once. Sequenced sample: T cells isolated from PBMCs. The sequence was obtained from a human donor in good health.

DNA for the CDR3: TGTGCCAGCAGCTCCTTTATAGGACTAGATACGCAGTATTTT. This sequence encodes CASSSFIGLDTQYF. The rearrangement uses TRBV7-2 and TRBJ2-3, with D perhaps TRBD2 (5 bases). Trimming removed 4 bases at V and 5 bases at J, with 13 bases between. Looked up from germline, CDR1 is SGHTA and CDR2 is FQGNSA. The CDR3 extends over 14 amino acids.